These 7 T cell receptor beta chains came from one sample sequenced in a study of control samples from healthy donors and cancer patients. The table came from immunoSEQ multiplex PCR; TCRdb's copy has only in-frame clones and leaves some out. The table lists around 9,000 clones, 91% of them singletons, with just under 20% in the top ten. The sample comprised PBMCs. The receptors here all came from a man aged 55 to 70 with colorectal cancer.

The chain has TRBV4-1 and TRBJ1-2; D gene uncertain. The CDR3 sequence is 16 residues long. V was cut by 4 bases and J by 2 bases, with 17 bases left in between. Per germline, CDR1 MGHRA and CDR2 YSYEKL. CDR3 protein: CASSLDLLARNYGYTF. The CDR3 coding sequence is TGCGCCAGCAGCCTGGATTTATTGGCTAGAAACTATGGCTACACCTTC.

For the CDR3, the DNA is TGTGCCACCAGTGATTTGGGGGAGACCCAGTACTTC. This sequence encodes CATSDLGETQYF. The chain employs TRBV24-1 and TRBJ2-5; D is unclear. This CDR3 has 12 residues. V lost 0 bases, J lost 5 bases, and 3 bases lay in between. In germline, CDR1 is KGHDR, CDR2 SFDVKD.

This clone occurred once. This sequence joins TRBV5-1 and TRBJ1-1, with a weak D call TRBD1 (6 bases). The germline V gene has CDR1 SGHRS and CDR2 YFSETQ. V was clipped by 5 bases and J by 1 base, with 12 bases between them. The CDR3 totals 14 residues. The CDR3 DNA is TGCGCCAGCAGAGGGACACCGAGGAACACTGAAGCTTTCTTT. This gives the protein CASRGTPRNTEAFF.

The J gene is TRBJ2-7, the V gene TRBV27; TRBD2 matches at 11 bases. Germline V CDR1 and CDR2: MNHEY, SMNVEV (reference sequence). This CDR3 is built from 16 residues. V lost 5 bases and J lost 7; bases outside the gene matches: 13. CDR3: CASSPRLAGSPLEQYF. CDR3 nucleotides: TGTGCCAGCAGTCCAAGACTAGCGGGGTCCCCCTTGGAGCAGTACTTC.

The chain is built from TRBV6-6 and TRBJ2-2, with TRBD2 identical over 8 bases. Germline V CDR1 and CDR2: MNHNY, SVGAGI (reference sequence). V dropped 10 bases and J dropped 4; count of bases not matched to a gene: 8. The CDR3 length is 14 residues. The DNA for the CDR3 is TGTGCCACCGGTCGGGGGGGCGGCACCGGGGAGCTGTTTTTT. Its protein product is CATGRGGGTGELFF.

The CDR3 sequence is CASSLGQGKETQYF. CDR3 nucleotide sequence: TGTGCCAGCAGCTTGGGACAGGGAAAAGAGACCCAGTACTTC. The V and J genes are TRBV11-2 and TRBJ2-5; the match to TRBD1 covers 9 bases. Germline V gene sequence: CDR1 SGHAT, CDR2 FQNNGV. The length of the CDR3 is 14 residues. V lost 3 bases and J lost 3; bases outside the gene matches: 2.

The chain uses TRBV20-1 and TRBJ1-4; D not resolved. Deletions cut 3 bases from V and 8 bases from J, with 13 bases between. The germline CDR1 and CDR2 sequences are DFQATT and SNEGSKA (reference sequence). CDR3 length: 13 residues. CDR3 in DNA: TGCAGTGCTAGTCCGGCAGGTGGGGAAAAACTGTTTTTT. Translating it yields CSASPAGGEKLFF.